Following are 10 T cell receptor beta chains from one sample sequenced in a study of blood T cell repertoires in COVID-19. The protocol was immunoSEQ multiplex PCR, while the TCRdb copy is restricted to in-frame clones and leaves out a portion. This table has more than 250,000 clones, about 89% appearing once. Source material: PBMCs or T cells enriched from blood (not recorded which). These receptor sequences come from a woman between 18 and 30 years old who had recovered from COVID-19.

V is TRBV3-1 (or the pseudogene TRBV3-2) and J is TRBJ2-5; D not certain. Germline V CDR1 and CDR2: LGHDT, YNNKEL (reference sequence). CDR3 length: 14 amino acids. V lost 1 base, J lost 5 bases, and 11 bases lay in between. CDR3 DNA: TGTGCCAGCAGCCAAGTTAAAACGGAGGAGACCCAGTACTTC. Protein product: CASSQVKTEETQYF.

The V and J genes are TRBV30 and TRBJ2-7, with 10 bases aligning to TRBD2. Germline V gene data show CDR1 as GTSNPN and CDR2 as SVGIG (reference sequence). Trimming cost V 4 bases and J 4 bases; bases outside gene matches: 13. CDR3 size: 16 residues. This chain's CDR3 is CAWTQISLAGAYEQYF. For the CDR3, the DNA is TGTGCCTGGACGCAAATCTCGCTAGCGGGAGCATACGAGCAGTACTTC.

The CDR3: CASSPWTVMNTEAFF. The CDR3 DNA follows: TGTGCCAGCAGCCCCTGGACAGTGATGAACACTGAAGCTTTCTTT. The genes are TRBV3-1 (or the pseudogene TRBV3-2) and TRBJ1-1; tentatively, D is TRBD1 (6 bases). Germline V gene data show CDR1 as LGHDT and CDR2 as YNNKEL (reference sequence). Deletions cut 4 bases from V and 0 bases from J, with 12 bases between. This CDR3 is 15 amino acids long.

This chain uses TRBV11-2 with TRBJ1-1, with D uncertain. From germline, CDR1 is SGHAT and CDR2 FQNNGV. This CDR3 has 12 residues. V was clipped by 4 bases and J by 3 bases, with 6 bases between them. DNA for the CDR3: TGTGCCAGCAGCTCCCAGTACACTGAAGCTTTCTTT. As protein: CASSSQYTEAFF.

This CDR3 is CASSLDRTGYNEKLFF. The CDR3 DNA sequence: TGTGCCAGCAGCTTAGATCGGACAGGGTATAATGAAAAACTGTTTTTT. V gene TRBV7-9 combines with J gene TRBJ1-4, with 8 bases fitting TRBD1. The junction had 5 bases not matched to a gene; V was cut back by 1 base and J by 4 bases. The CDR3 extends over 16 amino acids. Germline V gene sequence: CDR1 SEHNR, CDR2 FQNEAQ (reference sequence). Using reference TRBV7-9 and TRBJ1-4 for the parts outside the CDR3, the full variable domain is DTGVSQNPRHKITKRGQNVTFRCDPISEHNRLYWYRQTLGQGPEFLTYFQNEAQLEKSRLLSDRFSAERPKGSFSTLEIQRTEQGDSAMYLCASSLDRTGYNEKLFFGSGTQLSVL.

The V and J genes are TRBV7-6 and TRBJ2-1, with D perhaps matching TRBD1 (6 bases). The CDR3 consists of 14 residues. Between the trimmed V and J ends, which lost 4 bases and 8 bases, there was a span of 15 bases. CDR1 SGHVS and CDR2 FNYEAQ come from the germline V gene. The CDR3 loop is CASSSYSGDDEQFF. DNA of the CDR3: TGTGCCAGCAGCTCCTACTCAGGGGACGATGAGCAGTTCTTC.

The chain is built from TRBV7-2 and TRBJ2-1; 7 nucleotides agree with TRBD1. Germline values: CDR1 SGHTA, CDR2 FQGNSA. The CDR3 sequence is 16 residues long. V trimming: 5 bases; J trimming: 0 bases; junction bases outside the gene matches: 7. For the CDR3, the DNA is TGTGCCAGCAGCCGGGAAGGGGGCACCTCCTACAATGAGCAGTTCTTC. Amino acid sequence: CASSREGGTSYNEQFF.

V gene TRBV9 combines with J gene TRBJ1-5; weak D call: TRBD1 (6 bases). Germline-derived CDR1 and CDR2 are SGDLS and YYNGEE. Trimming removed 4 bases at V and 10 bases at J, with 18 bases between. The CDR3 has 14 residues. This CDR3 is CASSITGQLGPQHF. The CDR3 region has the DNA TGTGCCAGCAGCATAACGGGACAACTCGGACCCCAGCATTTT.

The chain uses TRBV6-5 and TRBJ1-5, with 8 bases fitting TRBD1. From germline, CDR1 is MNHEY and CDR2 SVGAGI. The trim removed 8 bases at V and 4 bases at J, leaving 7 bases unmatched. The CDR3 is 14 residues long. CDR3 protein: CASGRDRTNQPQHF. CDR3 DNA: TGTGCCAGCGGCCGGGACAGGACAAATCAGCCCCAGCATTTT.

V is TRBV18 and J is TRBJ1-2; 8 bases agree with TRBD1. The ends lost 0 bases at V and 8 bases at J; junction bases unmatched: 2. This CDR3 is built from 13 residues. Germline V CDR1 and CDR2: KGHSH, LQKENI. CDR3 nucleotides: TGTGCCAGCTCACCACCTGGACAGGGAGGCTACACCTTC. It translates to CASSPPGQGGYTF.